A single sample is the source of the 11 T cell receptor beta chains below, sequenced in a study of graft-versus-host responses after intestinal transplantation (dated by TCRdb to 2020 to 2022). This specimen's time point label, per the study, means: cells obtained before transplantation from donor or recipient. Their cognate antigens are unknown. Library preparation was by the immunoSEQ multiplex PCR assay. Sourced from immuneACCESS, this table was stored by TCRdb with only in-frame sequences that have V and J called. A share of the clones is absent; for the studies checked, an unresolved V gene accounts for under half, and the remainder has no known explanation. The sample yields roughly 120,000 clones; roughly 91% were counted once. The ten largest clones add up to 0.095% to 0.15% of the sample. Sequenced material: unstimulated CD4+ T cells sorted from spleen or lymph node cells, taken before intestinal transplant. The source is a human donor who received an intestinal transplant.

The chain uses TRBV2 and TRBJ2-1; 12 bases line up with TRBD2. V shed 3 bases and J 8 bases; nucleotides not matched to a gene: 5. The length of the CDR3 is 15 residues. In germline, CDR1 is SNHLY, CDR2 FYNNEI. The CDR3 region is CASSDASGRAYEQFF. In DNA, the CDR3 is TGTGCCAGCAGTGACGCTAGCGGGAGGGCCTATGAGCAGTTCTTC.

The chain uses TRBV6-5 and TRBJ1-2; TRBD1 matches at 9 bases. The CDR3 runs 13 residues. Trimming cost V 6 bases and J 4 bases; bases outside gene matches: 3. Germline V gene sequence: CDR1 MNHEY, CDR2 SVGAGI. This CDR3 is CASRKTGGYGYTF. In nucleotides, the CDR3 is TGTGCCAGCAGGAAGACAGGGGGCTATGGCTACACCTTC.

V gene TRBV19 combines with J gene TRBJ2-3, with TRBD2 identical over 11 bases. CDR1 and CDR2 from the germline V gene are LNHDA and SQIVND (reference sequence). V gave up 8 bases and J gave up 7 bases; unmatched junction bases: 5. The CDR3 contains 13 residues. The CDR3 DNA reads TGTGCCAGTCGTCTAGCGGGAGGTTATACGCAGTATTTT. It encodes CASRLAGGYTQYF.

The rearrangement uses TRBV5-4 and TRBJ2-1; possibly TRBD1 for D (6 bases). Trimming stripped 10 bases from V and 0 bases from J, with 17 bases between. Per germline, CDR1 SGHNT and CDR2 YYREEE (reference sequence). This CDR3 has 15 amino acids. The CDR3 nucleotides are TGTGCCGGATCAGGGGAGAAGAGCTCCTACAATGAGCAGTTCTTC. Amino acid sequence: CAGSGEKSSYNEQFF.

This rearrangement joins TRBV6-1 to TRBJ2-4, with D maybe TRBD1 (5 bases). Trimming removed 2 bases from V and 1 base from J, with 6 bases in between. The CDR3 covers 14 residues. CDR1 and CDR2 (germline): MNHNS, SASEGT. The CDR3 coding sequence is TGTGCCAGCAGTGAAAAGGGGGCCAAAAACATTCAGTACTTC. Translation: CASSEKGAKNIQYF.

The chain joins TRBV7-9 to TRBJ1-5; D gene ambiguous. CDR1 is SEHNR, CDR2 FQNEAQ, per germline (reference sequence). The CDR3 totals 13 residues. Between the trimmed V and J ends, which lost 0 bases and 4 bases, there was a span of 4 bases. The CDR3 coding sequence is TGTGCCAGCAGCTTAGCCAGAAATCAGCCCCAGCATTTT. Translation: CASSLARNQPQHF.

The CDR3 reads CASSQGVGGRNQIYEQYF. CDR3 in DNA: TGTGCCAGCAGCCAAGGGGTCGGCGGGAGGAACCAGATCTACGAGCAGTACTTC. The rearrangement links TRBV14 to TRBJ2-7, with 8 bases fitting TRBD2. The CDR3 loop spans 18 amino acids. CDR1 and CDR2 from the germline V gene are SGHDN and FVKESK. V trimming: 1 base; J trimming: 3 bases; junction bases outside the gene matches: 14.

The rearrangement links TRBV2 to TRBJ2-7, with 7 nucleotides matching TRBD2. The CDR3 runs 21 residues. Per the germline V gene, CDR1 is SNHLY and CDR2 is FYNNEI. Trimming at V came to 0 bases and at J to 5 bases, leaving 25 bases not matched to a gene. For the CDR3, the DNA is TGTGCCAGCAGTGAAGCTAATTCCCGCGGGAGAGGCCCCTCCTATGGCGACGAGCAGTACTTC. Protein sequence: CASSEANSRGRGPSYGDEQYF. The whole variable domain, remainder taken from reference TRBV2 and TRBJ2-7, is EPEVTQTPSHQVTQMGQEVILRCVPISNHLYFYWYRQILGQKVEFLVSFYNNEISEKSEIFDDQFSVERPDGSNFTLKIRSTKLEDSAMYFCASSEANSRGRGPSYGDEQYFGPGTRLTVT.

This clone has just one count. This chain connects TRBV6-5 to TRBJ1-1, with D unclear. The CDR3 has 14 amino acids. Trimming shortened V by 5 bases and J by 0 bases, and 10 bases separated the two germline ends. Germline values: CDR1 MNHEY, CDR2 SVGAGI. The CDR3 DNA reads as TGTGCCAGCAGTAAGGAAGGGATGAACACTGAAGCTTTCTTT. Residues: CASSKEGMNTEAFF.

This rearrangement joins TRBV5-1 to TRBJ2-3, with D perhaps assigned TRBD1 or TRBD2 (6 bases each). Deletions cut 4 bases from V and 6 bases from J, with 15 bases between. Germline CDR1 is SGHRS and CDR2 is YFSETQ. CDR3 length: 14 amino acids. CDR3 protein: CASSARSGADTQYF. The CDR3 bases are TGCGCCAGCAGCGCCCGTTCGGGGGCCGATACGCAGTATTTT. The full variable domain, in which reference TRBV5-1 and TRBJ2-3 provide the parts outside the CDR3, is KAGVTQTPRYLIKTRGQQVTLSCSPISGHRSVSWYQQTPGQGLQFLFEYFSETQRNKGNFPGRFSGRQFSNSRSEMNVSTLELGDSALYLCASSARSGADTQYFGPGTRLTVL.

As regards this clone: At one boundary the junction diverges from the germline segment, which might be a read error. The chain couples TRBV7-2 to TRBJ2-5; TRBD2 matches 10 bases. The CDR3 consists of 13 residues. Germline CDR1 is SGHTA and CDR2 is FQGNSA. The CDR3: CASSLAGVETQYF. CDR3 nucleotides: TGTGCCAGCAGCCTAGCGGGAGTAGAGACCCAGTACTTC.